This TCR beta chain derives from a study of blood T cell repertoires in COVID-19. As for the study in general: Researchers got acute and convalescent COVID-19 samples from the United States, Italy and Spain. T cells, B-cell-depleted T cells, or PBMCs supplied cDNA or gDNA.

CDR1 and CDR2 (germline): SEHNR, FQNEAQ (reference sequence). The CDR3 runs 16 residues. After removal of 5 bases from V and 7 bases from J, the junction contained 16 bases not matched to a gene. Sequencing used immunoSEQ multiplex PCR; TCRdb keeps in-frame clones, though not all of them. In the table there are under 130,000 clones, roughly four fifths of which are singletons. Material for sequencing was peripheral blood. The chain uses TRBV7-9 and TRBJ1-2; TRBD1 matches at 7 bases. The TCR originated in a woman at least 80 years old with acute or convalescent COVID-19. CDR3 sequence: CASSTATYGTGAGYTF. CDR3 DNA sequence: TGTGCCAGCAGCACGGCCACGTACGGCACAGGGGCTGGCTACACCTTC. The variable domain in full, with the rest retrieved from reference TRBV7-9 and TRBJ1-2, is DTGVSQNPRHKITKRGQNVTFRCDPISEHNRLYWYRQTLGQGPEFLTYFQNEAQLEKSRLLSDRFSAERPKGSFSTLEIQRTEQGDSAMYLCASSTATYGTGAGYTFGSGTRLTVV.